The clone carrying this T cell receptor (beta chain) came up a few times. This record belongs to a study of T cell repertoires in aging, cancer and after chemotherapy. About the study: Pre- and post-chemotherapy samples were paired from glioblastoma patients treated with temozolomide-based therapy. The full dataset contained roughly 8.8 million TCR reads.

The CDR3 length is 19 residues. From germline, CDR1 is MGHRA and CDR2 YSYEKL. After removal of 3 bases from V and 3 bases from J, the junction contained 14 bases not matched to a gene. TCR beta rearrangements were amplified from peripheral blood genomic DNA. Rearranged V-D-J TRB sequences were amplified with a mixed TRB-A/B primer pool. From the multiplex PCR reads, TCRdb called clonotypes with MiXCR, one entry per CDR3 protein. The table has roughly 2,300 distinct CDR3 sequences, 25% seen once. V usage is TRBV4-1 and J usage is TRBJ2-6; TRBD1 matches 7 bases. The sequencing input was blood. This sequence was found in a human donor with a solid tumor. Here the CDR3 reads CASSQGRQGPGSGANVLTF. The CDR3 DNA reads TGCGCCAGCAGCCAGGGACGACAGGGCCCGGGGAGTGGGGCCAACGTCCTGACTTTC.